This record concerns one T cell receptor beta chain sequence. This clone was found a few times. What antigen it recognizes has not been identified. Qualities for individual bases were not recorded, and no much larger clone is one base off. Healthy HIV-negative adults with no recently reported acute infections or vaccinations were included as donors. All donors were Caucasian adults living in Nashville, Tennessee, USA. CD4+ T cells were enriched through magnetic negative selection, after which naive cells were positively selected on CD45RA and the remaining negative fraction served as the memory subset. Blood was obtained by leukapheresis, after which PBMCs were separated by Ficoll-Histopaque density gradient centrifugation and cryopreserved in liquid nitrogen vapor phase. Analytical flow cytometry was used to check the purity and quantity of every magnetically sorted T cell population. Each sorted fraction had its genomic DNA isolated and then quantified by UV absorbance on a Nanodrop 2000c.

Using the deep immunoSEQ assay, TCR CDR3 regions were amplified from genomic DNA by multiplex PCR. Extracted genomic DNA from each cell subset was spread evenly across all wells of several immunoSEQ 96-well plates, with each plate serving as a replicate. For sorted subsets, roughly 200 ng genomic DNA, equal to 30,000 to 35,000 T cell genomes, was loaded into each replicate PCR. Purified libraries were quantified with a Qubit 3.0 fluorometer, sized on a Bioanalyzer 2100, and re-quantified with the KAPA Library Quantification kit. Each immunoSEQ 96-well plate was sequenced on its own single-read 150-cycle Illumina NextSeq 550 flow cell. Per the authors' processing: Because the immunoSEQ output held only junctional sequences and lacked quality scores, the filtering could not match the filtering applied to full-length reads. To assign V/J genes and CDR3, sequences were annotated against IMGT germline references using PyIR, a Python wrapper for IgBLAST v1.9. Any read was removed if the V/J assignment was weak (E-value above 1e-6), the CDR3 was missing, or the read contained stop codons, out-of-frame junctions, or ambiguous translated residues. V3J clonotypes were defined by identical inferred V gene, J gene, and CDR3 amino acid sequence. Percentage overlap between repertoires was calculated by dividing the number of shared unique clonotypes by the size of the smaller repertoire. Three approaches were used to assess repertoire richness: RTK rarefaction, the Chao1 estimator, and Recon v2.1 estimates of unobserved clonotypes. For all TCRbeta clonotypes obtained by the gDNA method from a handful of donors, generation probabilities were computed with OLGA. Imported from immuneACCESS, the table was reduced by TCRdb to in-frame sequences with V and J called. These copies leave out some clones; in studies compared against another copy, an unresolved V gene accounts for under half, and the cause of the remainder is not known. V, J and clone size are taken as reported in that table, and D and trimming were inferred from the DNA itself. This sample has 2 million to 3 million clones in its table, and approximately 93% of those were observed once. The top ten constitute 0.36% of the sample.

These data are taken from a study of shared clonotypes between healthy human individuals (dated by TCRdb to the early 2020s). Turning to the overall study: A few men and two women, aged 18 to 49 years, made up the cohort. For each donor, three plates each were used for CD4 naive and CD4 memory, two plates were used for CD8 naive, and one plate was used for CD8 memory. Each donor's leukapheresis produced roughly between about 0.9 and 9.5 billion PBMCs. Libraries were prepared and TCR repertoires were sequenced by different laboratories using diverse techniques, in order to increase sequencing depth and limit assay-specific biases. Blood TCR repertoires of four to six healthy adults were deeply sequenced to estimate repertoire size and the extent of clonotype sharing between individuals.

Broad study findings and their caveats: Naive subsets generally had larger estimated clonotype richness than memory subsets. Compared with non-shared clonotypes, clonotypes shared by all four sorted-subset donors had higher generation probabilities. Sampling was restricted to blood, and TCR repertoires in tissues likely differ from the TCR repertoires found in blood. Across four donors, approximately 5% of naive CD4, roughly 3.4% of naive CD8, 2% to 2.5% of memory CD4, and 0.4% to 0.45% of memory CD8 clonotypes were shared. Because the study included only a small number of donors, the genetic and exposure-history diversity represented was limited. Rarefaction of sorted-subset datasets indicated incomplete sequencing despite the large sequencing depth. Based on pairwise subsampling, the degree of clonotype sharing among donors was expected to be affected by sequencing depth.

This receptor was identified in a man between 18 and 29 years old in good health. Some clones in this sample may be carry-over from other donors' samples. The sample comprised naive CD4+ T cells from PBMCs. Taken with the paper, the label for cell subset or site translates to: CD45RA+ positively selected.

This receptor carries the CDR3 CASLLSQGGRQYF. The DNA sequence reads TGCGCCAGCCTACTCTCCCAGGGAGGTCGGCAGTACTTC. The chain is assembled from TRBV10-2 and TRBJ2-7, with a weak D call of TRBD2 (6 bases match). Looking up the germline V gene yields CDR1 WSHSY and CDR2 SAAADI. The CDR3 covers 13 residues, taking in both the cysteine and the phenylalanine. The retained sequence is limited to the CDR3, 39 bases, with the frame set at the first base. The junction shows trimming of 8 bases on V and 9 bases on J, plus 20 bases between the germline ends.